The 19 T cell receptor beta chains reported below all come from one sample, sequenced in a study of CD8 T cells in ankylosing spondylitis. Each CDR3 protein gets one entry after TCRdb re-called the 5' RACE reads with MiXCR. The table lists about 90,000 distinct CDR3 sequences, 27% of them singletons. The sequencing sample was made of blood, either unsorted or a sorted T cell fraction (not recorded which). The receptors shown here come from a male donor with ankylosing spondylitis or in good health (not recorded which).

The chain carries TRBV15 and TRBJ2-1; 11 positions agree with TRBD2. The CDR3 runs 16 residues. From germline, CDR1 is LNHNV and CDR2 YYDKDF (reference sequence). The trim removed 0 bases at V and 10 bases at J, leaving 8 bases unmatched. CDR3 sequence reads: CATSRDLSLAGGEQFF. Here the CDR3 DNA reads TGTGCCACCAGCAGAGATCTGAGCCTAGCGGGGGGCGAGCAGTTCTTC.

This clonotype was detected many times. The V call is TRBV6-1, the J call TRBJ1-2; 8 nucleotides line up with TRBD1. Germline CDR1 is MNHNS and CDR2 is SASEGT. CDR3 length: 15 residues. Losses at the gene ends were 5 bases for V and 4 bases for J; bases not matched to a gene: 9. The CDR3 region has the DNA TGTGCCAGCAGTCCCGGACAGGGAGCCCTCTATGGCTACACCTTC. Protein product: CASSPGQGALYGYTF.

In its sample, this clonotype was seen a few times. J is TRBJ2-4 and V is TRBV7-2; D may be TRBD1 (5 bases). Germline-derived CDR1 and CDR2 are SGHTA and FQGNSA. The CDR3 covers 16 residues. V was pared by 2 bases and J by 3 bases, with 14 bases between. Here the CDR3 DNA reads TGTGCCAGCAGCTTACCCCCAGGGATTGGCAAAAACATTCAGTACTTC. This sequence encodes CASSLPPGIGKNIQYF.

The count of this clonotype is one. The chain employs TRBV18 and TRBJ2-5, with a tentative D call TRBD2 (6 bases). The CDR3 is 15 residues long. V lost 3 bases and J lost 3, with 14 bases in between. Germline CDR1 is KGHSH and CDR2 is LQKENI. As DNA, the CDR3 is TGTGCCAGCTCACCCGCGGGACGATCAAAAGAGACCCAGTACTTC. Its translation is CASSPAGRSKETQYF.

The rearrangement joins TRBV20-1 to TRBJ1-1; no clear D. Germline loops: CDR1 DFQATT, CDR2 SNEGSKA (reference sequence). V was clipped by 0 bases and J by 1 base, with 12 bases between them. The CDR3 runs 15 residues. The CDR3, as DNA: TGCAGTGCTAGAGATTTGAGGGCGACGAACACTGAAGCTTTCTTT. It translates to CSARDLRATNTEAFF.

The chain combines TRBV24-1 with TRBJ2-1; the D gene is possibly TRBD2 (8 bases). V lost 3 bases, J lost 4 bases, and 15 bases lay in between. CDR1 and CDR2 from the germline V gene are KGHDR and SFDVKD. This CDR3 spans 16 amino acids. In nucleotides, the CDR3 is TGTGCCACCAGTGATCCGGGAGGGGGCGGTTACAATGAGCAGTTCTTC. Protein: CATSDPGGGGYNEQFF.

This clonotype was counted ten times or more. V gene TRBV20-1 combines with J gene TRBJ1-5; D is undetermined. V lost 0 bases to trimming and J lost 1 base, with 13 bases between them. The length of the CDR3 is 16 residues. Germline values: CDR1 DFQATT, CDR2 SNEGSKA (reference sequence). This chain's CDR3 is CSARDSRVGSNQPQHF. The CDR3 coding sequence is TGCAGTGCTAGAGACTCACGGGTCGGGAGCAATCAGCCCCAGCATTTT.

V usage is TRBV28 and J usage is TRBJ2-1; no reliable D call. CDR1 MDHEN and CDR2 SYDVKM come from the germline V gene. V lost 6 bases, J lost 10 bases, and 13 bases lay in between. CDR3 length: 12 amino acids. In DNA form, the CDR3 reads TGTGCCAGCAGCCCAAGGAGAGGAGAGCAGTTCTTC. This gives the protein CASSPRRGEQFF.

Ten or more counts support this clonotype. The chain uses TRBV24-1 and TRBJ2-1; 11 positions match TRBD2. Looked up from germline, CDR1 is KGHDR and CDR2 is SFDVKD. The CDR3 has 16 residues. The trim removed 3 bases at V and 9 bases at J, leaving 9 bases unmatched. The CDR3 DNA is TGTGCCACCAGTGATCCGTTTAGCGGGAGGGCTGTTGAGCAGTTCTTC. This gives the protein CATSDPFSGRAVEQFF.

The J gene is TRBJ2-1, the V gene TRBV6-1, with D possibly TRBD1 on 5 matching bases. CDR1 and CDR2 from the germline V gene are MNHNS and SASEGT. With 9 bases removed from V and 0 bases from J, the gap between germline ends came to 15 bases. The CDR3 runs 15 residues. CDR3 nucleotide sequence: TGTGCCAGTCAAGGGGTGTCGGGCTCCTACAATGAGCAGTTCTTC. Its translation: CASQGVSGSYNEQFF.

The chain couples TRBV5-6 to TRBJ2-7; D is tentatively TRBD1 or TRBD2 (5 bases each). CDR1 is SGHDT, CDR2 YYEEEE, per germline. CDR3 length equals 15 residues. Trimming left V 2 bases short and J 5 bases short, with 17 bases between. For the CDR3, the DNA is TGTGCCAGCAGCTTACTCCTGGGACCTTCCCACGAGCAGTACTTC. This gives the protein CASSLLLGPSHEQYF.

This clonotype has a handful of counts. The rearrangement uses TRBV29-1 and TRBJ2-2; D ambiguous. The germline V and J ends were trimmed by 6 bases and 3 bases, with 17 bases remaining between them. Germline CDR1 and CDR2: SQVTM and ANQGSEA. The CDR3 length is 15 residues. In DNA, the CDR3 is TGCAGCGTCCCCGCTCTGGTGGCAGACACCGGGGAGCTGTTTTTT. It translates to CSVPALVADTGELFF.

This clonotype has ten or more counts. The V and J genes are TRBV5-1 and TRBJ1-1, with a tentative D call TRBD1 (6 bases). The CDR3 sequence is 16 residues long. Germline CDR1 reads SGHRS; CDR2 reads YFSETQ. Trimming shortened V by 1 base and J by 1 base, and 14 bases separated the two germline ends. The CDR3 DNA is TGCGCCAGCAGCTTGCTAGGGGGGGATTCGAACACTGAAGCTTTCTTT. Translating it yields CASSLLGGDSNTEAFF. The full variable domain, in which reference TRBV5-1 and TRBJ1-1 provide the parts outside the CDR3, is KAGVTQTPRYLIKTRGQQVTLSCSPISGHRSVSWYQQTPGQGLQFLFEYFSETQRNKGNFPGRFSGRQFSNSRSEMNVSTLELGDSALYLCASSLLGGDSNTEAFFGQGTRLTVV.

This chain links TRBV5-1 with TRBJ2-7; 10 nucleotides agree with TRBD1. Germline CDR1 is SGHRS and CDR2 is YFSETQ. CDR3 size: 16 residues. The V and J ends lost 0 bases and 3 bases, in that order; junction bases with no gene match: 6. The CDR3 loop is CASSLGDRGGIYEQYF. For the CDR3, the DNA is TGCGCCAGCAGCTTGGGGGACAGGGGCGGGATCTACGAGCAGTACTTC.

The chain has TRBV15 and TRBJ1-5; D possibly corresponds to TRBD1 (5 bases). Trimming shortened V by 3 bases and J by 9 bases, and 15 bases separated the two germline ends. This CDR3 has 14 amino acids. Germline CDR1 is LNHNV and CDR2 is YYDKDF (reference sequence). DNA for the CDR3: TGTGCCACCAGCAGGAAGGGGTACTCGGCGCCCCAGCATTTT. This codes for CATSRKGYSAPQHF. Full variable domain (outside the CDR3, taken from reference TRBV15 and TRBJ1-5): DAMVIQNPRYQVTQFGKPVTLSCSQTLNHNVMYWYQQKSSQAPKLLFHYYDKDFNNEADTPDNFQSRRPNTSFCFLDIRSPGLGDTAMYLCATSRKGYSAPQHFGDGTRLSIL.

This chain joins TRBV5-1 and TRBJ2-7; maybe TRBD2 (6 bases). This CDR3 comprises 16 residues. Per germline, CDR1 SGHRS and CDR2 YFSETQ. The germline V and J ends were trimmed by 2 bases and 2 bases, with 17 bases remaining between them. The chain's CDR3 is CASSFQGLLNTYEQYF. The DNA for the CDR3 is TGCGCCAGCAGCTTTCAGGGACTCTTGAATACCTACGAGCAGTACTTC. Full variable domain (outside the CDR3, taken from reference TRBV5-1 and TRBJ2-7): KAGVTQTPRYLIKTRGQQVTLSCSPISGHRSVSWYQQTPGQGLQFLFEYFSETQRNKGNFPGRFSGRQFSNSRSEMNVSTLELGDSALYLCASSFQGLLNTYEQYFGPGTRLTVT.

This chain uses TRBV3-1 with TRBJ1-1, with D perhaps matching TRBD1 (5 bases). V was shortened by 4 bases and J by 5 bases, with 17 bases between the two germline ends. There are 15 residues in the CDR3. Germline CDR1 LGHDT, CDR2 YNNKEL (reference sequence). CDR3 bases: TGTGCCAGCAGCCGCCGGGGACTTGGGGAAACTGAAGCTTTCTTT. It yields the protein CASSRRGLGETEAFF.

The V gene is TRBV27, the J gene TRBJ1-5; maybe TRBD1 (6 bases). Trimming took off 2 bases at V and 2 bases at J, with 7 bases between the two ends. CDR3 length equals 14 residues. Germline loops: CDR1 MNHEY, CDR2 SMNVEV (reference sequence). In DNA form, the CDR3 reads TGTGCCAGCAGTTTAAGACAGGGCAATCAGCCCCAGCATTTT. This sequence encodes CASSLRQGNQPQHF.

The chain carries TRBV5-1 and TRBJ2-3; 9 nucleotides match TRBD1. The CDR3 totals 15 residues. CDR1 and CDR2 (germline): SGHRS, YFSETQ. Losses at the gene ends were 0 bases for V and 6 bases for J; bases not matched to a gene: 5. The CDR3 sequence is CASSLAGQGRDTQYF. In nucleotides, the CDR3 is TGCGCCAGCAGCTTGGCCGGACAGGGGAGGGATACGCAGTATTTT. Complete variable domain (other parts from reference TRBV5-1 and TRBJ2-3): KAGVTQTPRYLIKTRGQQVTLSCSPISGHRSVSWYQQTPGQGLQFLFEYFSETQRNKGNFPGRFSGRQFSNSRSEMNVSTLELGDSALYLCASSLAGQGRDTQYFGPGTRLTVL.